These 28 T cell receptor beta chains were all obtained from the same sample, sequenced in a study of T-cell reconstitution after alpha-beta-depleted transplantation in children. Unique molecular identifiers were incorporated into the prepared TCRbeta library. TCRdb reanalysed the PCR reads using MiXCR and keeps one entry per CDR3 protein. The repertoire includes a few hundred thousand distinct CDR3 sequences, approximately 6.9% of them detected once, and just over 5.5% sits in the top ten. This material consisted of PBMCs, taken before TCRalphabeta/CD19-depleted stem cell transplant. The receptor set was obtained from a boy between 2 and 10 years old with acute lymphoblastic leukemia, due to receive a stem cell transplant.

This clonotype showed up just a few times. This sequence joins TRBV20-1 and TRBJ2-2, with 10 nucleotides matching TRBD2. CDR3 length: 16 amino acids. The V and J ends lost 1 base and 4 bases, in that order; junction bases with no gene match: 6. Looked up from germline, CDR1 is DFQATT and CDR2 is SNEGSKA (reference sequence). DNA for the CDR3: TGCAGTGCTAGAGGATCTAGCGGGGGCTTCACCGGGGAGCTGTTTTTT. Translated: CSARGSSGGFTGELFF.

This clonotype was picked up many times. The rearrangement links TRBV6-5 to TRBJ1-5, with a possible D match to TRBD1 (6 bases). CDR3 length: 13 residues. With 5 bases removed from V and 8 bases from J, the gap between germline ends came to 13 bases. Germline V CDR1 and CDR2: MNHEY, SVGAGI. CDR3 in DNA: TGTGCCAGCAGTAATCAGGGGACGGAGCCCCAGCATTTT. This codes for CASSNQGTEPQHF.

The rearrangement uses TRBV5-5 and TRBJ2-3; 9 nucleotides agree with TRBD2. Germline CDR1 and CDR2: SGHKS and YYEKEE (reference sequence). V gave up 2 bases and J gave up 2 bases; unmatched junction bases: 12. This CDR3 is 18 amino acids long. The CDR3: CASSFLSGGDPFTDTQYF. CDR3 DNA sequence: TGTGCCAGCAGCTTCCTTAGCGGGGGTGACCCCTTCACAGATACGCAGTATTTT.

Ten or more counts support this clonotype. This sequence joins TRBV18 and TRBJ2-3; D call uncertain. The CDR3 is 12 amino acids. CDR1 and CDR2 from the germline V gene are KGHSH and LQKENI. V gave up 2 bases and J gave up 2 bases, with 2 bases separating them. The CDR3 loop reads CASSPITDTQYF. CDR3 nucleotide sequence: TGTGCCAGCTCACCAATCACAGATACGCAGTATTTT. The variable domain in full, completed from reference TRBV18 and TRBJ2-3, reads NAGVMQNPRHLVRRRGQEARLRCSPMKGHSHVYWYRQLPEEGLKFMVYLQKENIIDESGMPKERFSAEFPKEGPSILRIQQVVRGDSAAYFCASSPITDTQYFGPGTRLTVL.

The sample holds many counts of this clonotype. The gene calls are TRBV27 and TRBJ2-5, with 7 bases identical to TRBD2. The CDR3 runs to 13 residues. Unmatched junction bases numbered 2, after V lost 4 bases and J lost 3 bases. Germline CDR1 and CDR2: MNHEY and SMNVEV (reference sequence). The CDR3 is CASSSSGKETQYF. The CDR3 bases are TGTGCCAGCAGTTCTAGCGGCAAAGAGACCCAGTACTTC.

This clonotype was recorded at least ten times. V usage is TRBV12-3 or TRBV12-4 and J usage is TRBJ1-2; 7 nucleotides match TRBD1. V gave up 4 bases and J gave up 8 bases; unmatched junction bases: 16. This CDR3 has 16 amino acids. The CDR3 region is CASSSTPSDRPKGYTF. DNA of the CDR3: TGTGCCAGCAGTTCTACCCCCTCGGACAGGCCGAAAGGCTACACCTTC.

This chain connects TRBV6-5 to TRBJ1-4; D gene uncertain. V was clipped by 0 bases and J by 0 bases, with 5 bases between them. In germline, CDR1 is MNHEY, CDR2 SVGAGI. This CDR3 region has 15 residues. The CDR3 sequence is CASSYSPATNEKLFF. As DNA, the CDR3 is TGTGCCAGCAGTTACTCACCAGCAACTAATGAAAAACTGTTTTTT.

This clonotype was seen at least ten times. The chain has TRBV15 and TRBJ2-5; the match to TRBD1 covers 9 bases. Germline lookup yields CDR1 LNHNV and CDR2 YYDKDF (reference sequence). The junction had 8 bases not matched to a gene; V was cut back by 5 bases and J by 4 bases. CDR3 length equals 15 residues. CDR3 in amino acids: CATSRDREFGETQYF. The CDR3 DNA is TGTGCCACCAGCCGGGACAGGGAGTTCGGAGAGACCCAGTACTTC.

The V call is TRBV25-1, the J call TRBJ2-3; D tentatively fits TRBD1 or TRBD2 (7 bases each). Germline V gene data show CDR1 as MGHDK and CDR2 as SYGVNS. This CDR3 contains 16 residues. V lost 2 bases and J 7 bases, leaving 19 bases between the germline ends. The DNA of the CDR3 is TGTGCCAGCAGTGAACCCCAGGGGGGGCAGGCAAATACGCAGTATTTT. Translated, it gives CASSEPQGGQANTQYF.

This clonotype was observed many times. This chain connects TRBV5-1 to TRBJ1-6; tentatively, D is TRBD1 (6 bases). Germline CDR1 reads SGHRS; CDR2 reads YFSETQ. Trimming took 4 bases from V and 6 from J, leaving 14 bases between them. This CDR3 comprises 15 residues. CDR3 DNA sequence: TGCGCCAGCAGCCACGAGGGGGGACCTAATTCACCCCTCCACTTT. This codes for CASSHEGGPNSPLHF.

This clonotype has only a few counts. The chain is built from TRBV29-1 and TRBJ1-2; tentatively, D is TRBD1 (6 bases). With 2 bases removed from V and 4 bases from J, the gap between germline ends came to 8 bases. Per germline, CDR1 SQVTM and CDR2 ANQGSEA. The CDR3 loop spans 12 amino acids. DNA of the CDR3: TGCAGCGTTGAATGGGGGGCCTATGGCTACACCTTC. The encoded protein is CSVEWGAYGYTF.

The sample holds a few counts of this clonotype. This rearrangement joins TRBV28 to TRBJ2-3; tentatively, D is TRBD2 (6 bases). V dropped 5 bases and J dropped 2 bases, with 14 bases sitting between them. This CDR3 is built from 15 residues. The germline V gene has CDR1 MDHEN and CDR2 SYDVKM. Written as DNA, the CDR3 is TGTGCCAGCAGTCCTCCGGGACTTCTCACAGATACGCAGTATTTT. Protein product: CASSPPGLLTDTQYF.

This clonotype was found many times. V is TRBV7-8 and J is TRBJ1-2, with D maybe TRBD1 (6 bases). V dropped 5 bases and J dropped 10 bases, with 14 bases sitting between them. Germline V gene lookup returns CDR1 SGHVS and CDR2 FQNEAQ. This CDR3 contains 12 residues. For the CDR3, the DNA is TGTGCCAGCAGCCCAGACGGGGGGGCCTACACCTTC. Protein sequence: CASSPDGGAYTF.

This clonotype was recorded at least ten times. The chain recombines TRBV28 with TRBJ2-1; D is uncertain. The CDR3 runs 15 residues. Germline lookup yields CDR1 MDHEN and CDR2 SYDVKM. Trimming cost V 7 bases and J 4 bases, with 17 bases left between them. CDR3 in amino acids: CASMVGLEKYNEQFF. DNA of the CDR3: TGTGCCAGCATGGTCGGGCTAGAAAAGTACAATGAGCAGTTCTTC.

This clonotype was recorded many times. The chain employs TRBV20-1 and TRBJ2-3, with 7 bases lining up with TRBD1. The junction had 7 bases not matched to a gene; V was cut back by 6 bases and J by 4 bases. CDR3 length: 13 amino acids. CDR1 and CDR2 (germline): DFQATT, SNEGSKA (reference sequence). In DNA form, the CDR3 reads TGCAGTGCCCGACAGGGTCGCGCAGATACGCAGTATTTT. Its protein is CSARQGRADTQYF.

In regard to this clonotype: This CDR3 fails to terminate in the conserved phenylalanine or tryptophan, so it likely reflects a read error. The gene calls are TRBV12-3 or TRBV12-4 and TRBJ2-4, with 8 bases identical to TRBD2. The V gene end was trimmed by 7 bases and the J gene end by 6 bases; junction bases not matched to a gene: 8. This CDR3 has 14 residues. The CDR3 reads CASNVNGGGNIQYY. The CDR3 region has the DNA TGTGCCAGCAACGTAAACGGGGGGGGAAACATTCAGTACTAC.

A few counts support this clonotype. V gene TRBV7-9 combines with J gene TRBJ2-5; no definite D call. Between the trimmed V and J ends, which lost 4 bases and 5 bases, there was a span of 11 bases. The CDR3 is 13 residues long. The germline V gene has CDR1 SEHNR and CDR2 FQNEAQ (reference sequence). The CDR3 loop is CASSSAAAETQYF. CDR3 coding DNA: TGTGCCAGCAGCTCGGCCGCGGCGGAGACCCAGTACTTC.

This clonotype was found a few times. This chain links TRBV29-1 with TRBJ2-2, with 8 bases lining up with TRBD2. V gave up 6 bases and J gave up 3 bases; unmatched junction bases: 9. This CDR3 contains 15 residues. CDR1 and CDR2 from the germline V gene are SQVTM and ANQGSEA. Here the CDR3 DNA reads TGCAGCGTCGGGGGGGCGACAGATTACACCGGGGAGCTGTTTTTT. This translates into CSVGGATDYTGELFF.

The genes are TRBV6-1 and TRBJ2-7, with a possible D match to TRBD2 (7 bases). V gave up 3 bases and J gave up 2 bases, with 17 bases separating them. The CDR3 sequence is 16 residues long. Germline V gene lookup returns CDR1 MNHNS and CDR2 SASEGT. CDR3 residues: CASSDRGPGGTYEQYF. The CDR3 DNA reads as TGTGCCAGCAGTGACAGGGGACCGGGAGGAACCTACGAGCAGTACTTC.

This clonotype was counted ten times or more. The chain has TRBV4-2 and TRBJ2-1; D remains ambiguous. The CDR3 has 13 residues. Trimming shortened V by 0 bases and J by 4 bases, and 4 bases separated the two germline ends. Germline CDR1 reads LGHNA; CDR2 reads YNFKEQ. For the CDR3, the DNA is TGTGCCAGCAGCCAAGAGGATTACAATGAGCAGTTCTTC. Its protein product is CASSQEDYNEQFF.

This clonotype was found many times. The chain recombines TRBV11-2 with TRBJ2-2; 8 nucleotides line up with TRBD1. J gave up 6 bases and V 3 bases, and 3 bases lay outside the gene matches. The CDR3 sequence is 14 residues long. CDR1 and CDR2 from the germline V gene are SGHAT and FQNNGV. The CDR3 here is CASSFSGGSGELFF. The DNA for the CDR3 is TGTGCCAGCAGCTTCTCAGGGGGCTCCGGGGAGCTGTTTTTT.

V is TRBV20-1 and J is TRBJ2-3; 12 nucleotides line up with TRBD2. The ends lost 6 bases at V and 5 bases at J; junction bases unmatched: 6. Germline V lookup: CDR1 DFQATT, CDR2 SNEGSKA (reference sequence). The length of the CDR3 is 14 residues. The CDR3 reads CSAETSGGRDTQYF. In DNA form, the CDR3 reads TGCAGTGCGGAAACTAGCGGGGGGAGAGATACGCAGTATTTT.

Points on this clonotype: Germline is not matched at one junction end, which may reflect a read error. The chain couples TRBV11-2 to TRBJ2-1, with 10 bases fitting TRBD2. Per germline, CDR1 SGHAT and CDR2 FQNNGV. The CDR3 consists of 19 residues. CDR3 nucleotide sequence: TGTGCCAGCAGCCCGCCCCCCAGATCAGCGGGGGGGTTATACAATGAGCATTTCTTC. Its protein is CASSPPPRSAGGLYNEHFF.

At least ten counts were recorded for this clonotype. The chain carries TRBV11-1 and TRBJ2-3; TRBD2 agrees at 11 bases. This CDR3 comprises 17 residues. The V and J ends lost 5 bases and 0 bases, in that order; junction bases with no gene match: 7. Looked up from germline, CDR1 is SGHAT and CDR2 is FQDESV (reference sequence). Here the CDR3 reads CASSPGTSGSSTDTQYF. The DNA of the CDR3 is TGTGCCAGCAGCCCCGGGACTAGCGGTTCCAGCACAGATACGCAGTATTTT. The variable domain in full, with the rest retrieved from reference TRBV11-1 and TRBJ2-3, is EAEVAQSPRYKITEKSQAVAFWCDPISGHATLYWYRQILGQGPELLVQFQDESVVDDSQLPKDRFSAERLKGVDSTLKIQPAELGDSAMYLCASSPGTSGSSTDTQYFGPGTRLTVL.

This clonotype has ten or more counts. This rearrangement joins TRBV12-3 or TRBV12-4 to TRBJ1-3; D may be TRBD1 (6 bases). V was trimmed by 11 bases and J by 0 bases, leaving 14 bases between them. This CDR3 comprises 14 residues. This chain's CDR3 is CAGRQAPSGNTIYF. DNA for the CDR3: TGTGCCGGGAGACAGGCCCCCTCTGGAAACACCATATATTTT.

The chain recombines TRBV27 with TRBJ1-4, with D maybe TRBD1 (6 bases). Germline-derived CDR1 and CDR2 are MNHEY and SMNVEV (reference sequence). The CDR3 totals 18 residues. Trimming cost V 1 base and J 10 bases, with 25 bases left between them. CDR3 residues: CASSLFSARGAGGGKLFF. CDR3 in DNA: TGTGCCAGCAGTTTATTTTCCGCCCGGGGGGCAGGTGGGGGAAAACTGTTTTTT. Full variable domain (remainder filled in from reference TRBV27 and TRBJ1-4): EAQVTQNPRYLITVTGKKLTVTCSQNMNHEYMSWYRQDPGLGLRQIYYSMNVEVTDKGDVPEGYKVSRKEKRNFPLILESPSPNQTSLYFCASSLFSARGAGGGKLFFGSGTQLSVL.

This clonotype was recorded at least ten times. The chain employs TRBV7-9 and TRBJ2-2; D gene uncertain. The CDR3 extends over 13 amino acids. The V end was cut by 5 bases, the J end by 5 bases, with 9 bases between. Germline values: CDR1 SEHNR, CDR2 FQNEAQ (reference sequence). CDR3 region: CASSATETGELFF. CDR3 sequence (DNA): TGTGCCAGCAGCGCCACGGAGACCGGGGAGCTGTTTTTT.

The rearrangement uses TRBV5-8 and TRBJ2-7, with D possibly being TRBD2 (5 bases). This CDR3 spans 14 amino acids. Between the trimmed V and J ends, which lost 5 bases and 3 bases, there was a span of 15 bases. From germline, CDR1 is SGHTS and CDR2 YDEGEE. The DNA of the CDR3 is TGTGCCAGCAGTTTCCGGGGAGCAAACTACGAGCAGTACTTC. This encodes CASSFRGANYEQYF.